Reported below is one TCR beta chain. What it binds is not known. This sample stems from a study of immune evolution from preneoplasia to lung adenocarcinoma. Repertoires were generated with immunoSEQ multiplex PCR, while TCRdb's copy carries only in-frame clones and drops some. The profile covers roughly 9,200 clones, with over 80% appearing a single time and about 8.3% taken by the ten largest. H&E slides confirmed each diagnosis, reviewed by two pathologists independently. Germline V gene lookup returns CDR1 SGHNT and CDR2 YYREEE (reference sequence). The V end lost 4 bases, the J end lost 4 bases, and 14 bases lay between the germline ends. The CDR3 has 15 residues. General study points: Top clone frequencies peaked in normal lung, apparently declining through invasive adenocarcinoma.

This TCR was sampled from a donor at least 70 years old with lung adenocarcinoma. Sequenced sample: FFPE minimally invasive lung adenocarcinoma tissue. The chain recombines TRBV5-4 with TRBJ2-2; D might be TRBD2 (7 bases). The CDR3 protein is CASSPPGGITGELFF. CDR3 nucleotide sequence: TGTGCCAGCAGCCCCCCGGGGGGCATCACCGGGGAGCTGTTTTTT.